Below, 21 T cell receptor beta chains from the same sample are listed, as sequenced in a study of T cell responses to AZD1222 COVID-19 vaccine. TCRdb's copy holds only in-frame clones and misses some; the assay was immunoSEQ multiplex PCR. The table records some 25,000 clones, more than 85% of them present only once. The material was peripheral blood, obtained 28 days after the second AZD1222 dose. The receptor set was obtained from an adult who received the AZD1222 COVID-19 vaccine.

CDR3: CASSLRQGATDTQYF. The CDR3, as DNA: TGTGCCAGCAGCTTGAGGCAGGGGGCTACAGATACGCAGTATTTT. V and J are TRBV5-4 and TRBJ2-3, with TRBD1 matching over 8 bases. The CDR3 consists of 15 residues. CDR1 and CDR2 from the germline V gene are SGHNT and YYREEE (reference sequence). With V trimmed by 1 base and J by 3 bases, 4 bases remained unmatched.

The chain uses TRBV27 and TRBJ1-2; 10 positions agree with TRBD1. J lost 4 bases, V lost 4 bases, and 9 bases had no gene match. CDR1 and CDR2 (germline): MNHEY, SMNVEV (reference sequence). This CDR3 has 16 residues. The CDR3 nucleotides are TGTGCCAGCAGTTCCACCGGGACAGGGGCGATCTATGGCTACACCTTC. It is translated as CASSSTGTGAIYGYTF.

J is TRBJ2-2 and V is TRBV7-3, with no clear D. Germline loops: CDR1 SGHTA, CDR2 FQGTGA. The V and J ends lost 0 bases and 6 bases respectively, with 11 bases between them. The CDR3 sequence is 15 residues long. CDR3 region: CASSLTARPAGELFF. The CDR3 bases are TGTGCCAGCAGCTTAACAGCGCGCCCCGCCGGGGAGCTGTTTTTT. Using reference TRBV7-3 and TRBJ2-2 for the parts outside the CDR3, the full variable domain is GAGVSQTPSNKVTEKGKYVELRCDPISGHTALYWYRQSLGQGPEFLIYFQGTGAADDSGLPNDRFFAVRPEGSVSTLKIQRTERGDSAVYLCASSLTARPAGELFFGEGSRLTVL.

V and J are TRBV5-1 and TRBJ1-6; tentatively, D is TRBD1 (5 bases). CDR3 size: 14 residues. Between the trimmed V and J ends, which lost 5 bases and 7 bases, there was a span of 13 bases. Germline lookup yields CDR1 SGHRS and CDR2 YFSETQ. This CDR3 reads CASSDGAPNSPLHF. The CDR3 region has the DNA TGCGCCAGCAGTGACGGGGCCCCCAATTCACCCCTCCACTTT.

The chain links TRBV18 to TRBJ1-2; D is unresolved. This CDR3 contains 14 residues. Trimming shortened V by 3 bases and J by 4 bases, and 12 bases separated the two germline ends. Germline V gene sequence: CDR1 KGHSH, CDR2 LQKENI. The CDR3 nucleotides read TGTGCCAGCTCACCGATAGGGAATTCCTATGGCTACACCTTC. Protein: CASSPIGNSYGYTF.

The V gene is TRBV28, the J gene TRBJ1-4, with D unresolved. Germline CDR1 reads MDHEN; CDR2 reads SYDVKM. There are 17 residues in the CDR3. V was clipped by 2 bases and J by 2 bases, with 15 bases between them. CDR3 sequence reads: CASSLEDLFGTNEKLFF. CDR3 DNA sequence: TGTGCCAGCAGTTTAGAAGACCTTTTCGGGACTAATGAAAAACTGTTTTTT. Full variable domain (remainder filled in from reference TRBV28 and TRBJ1-4): DVKVTQSSRYLVKRTGEKVFLECVQDMDHENMFWYRQDPGLGLRLIYFSYDVKMKEKGDIPEGYSVSREKKERFSLILESASTNQTSMYLCASSLEDLFGTNEKLFFGSGTQLSVL.

This chain links TRBV2 with TRBJ2-2; a possible D gene is TRBD2 (5 bases). CDR3 size: 15 residues. V was trimmed by 4 bases and J by 0 bases, leaving 9 bases between them. The germline gives CDR1 SNHLY, CDR2 FYNNEI. In DNA form, the CDR3 reads TGTGCCAGCAGTGTATACGGGACGAACACCGGGGAGCTGTTTTTT. Translated, it gives CASSVYGTNTGELFF.

The CDR3 region has the DNA TGTGCCAGCAGCCATAATGGGGGCAGCTACAATGAGCAGTTCTTC. Translating it yields CASSHNGGSYNEQFF. The chain joins TRBV5-4 to TRBJ2-1; possible D gene TRBD1, 6 bases. CDR3 length equals 15 residues. The V gene lost 4 bases and the J gene lost 3 bases, with 14 bases spanning the gap. CDR1 and CDR2 from the germline V gene are SGHNT and YYREEE (reference sequence).

The chain uses TRBV30 and TRBJ1-6, with 8 bases lining up with TRBD1. Germline values: CDR1 GTSNPN, CDR2 SVGIG (reference sequence). J was trimmed by 10 bases and V by 3 bases; bases with no gene match: 11. CDR3 length equals 15 residues. The chain's CDR3 is CAWSFQTGGGSPLHF. CDR3 bases: TGTGCCTGGAGCTTCCAAACAGGGGGAGGCTCACCCCTCCACTTT.

Only one count was recorded for this clone. The rearrangement links TRBV27 to TRBJ1-5; D ambiguous. Trimming stripped 5 bases from V and 5 bases from J, with 10 bases between. There are 13 residues in the CDR3. Germline V gene sequence: CDR1 MNHEY, CDR2 SMNVEV (reference sequence). Here the CDR3 DNA reads TGTGCCAGCAGTCCCGGATCATATCAGCCCCAGCATTTT. Protein: CASSPGSYQPQHF.

The chain is built from TRBV29-1 and TRBJ2-7; weak D call: TRBD2 (5 bases). The CDR3 is made up of 11 amino acids. The germline V gene has CDR1 SQVTM and CDR2 ANQGSEA. Trimming stripped 3 bases from V and 5 bases from J, with 8 bases between. In nucleotides, the CDR3 is TGCAGCGTTGAGACTATCAACGAGCAGTACTTC. Encoded protein: CSVETINEQYF.

V usage is TRBV5-6 and J usage is TRBJ1-1, with D perhaps matching TRBD1 (6 bases). The CDR3 is 14 amino acids. Trimming shortened V by 0 bases and J by 11 bases, and 17 bases separated the two germline ends. CDR1 and CDR2 (germline): SGHDT, YYEEEE. The CDR3 coding sequence is TGTGCCAGCAGCTTGGCCCCCGAGGCAGGGGAGGCTTTCTTT. Amino acid sequence: CASSLAPEAGEAFF. The full variable domain, its missing parts supplied by reference TRBV5-6 and TRBJ1-1, is DAGVTQSPTHLIKTRGQQVTLRCSPKSGHDTVSWYQQALGQGPQFIFQYYEEEERQRGNFPDRFSGHQFPNYSSELNVNALLLGDSALYLCASSLAPEAGEAFFGQGTRLTVV.

Comments on this clone: The junction shows a germline mismatch at one end, possibly a read error. The genes are TRBV6-5 and TRBJ2-7; 9 bases are a match to TRBD1. CDR1 is MNHEY, CDR2 SVGAGI, per germline. This CDR3 is 12 amino acids long. CDR3 sequence reads: CASSYPGGQGVF. Written as DNA, the CDR3 is TGTGCCAGCAGTTATCCTGGGGGACAGGGTGTCTTC.

The chain joins TRBV5-1 to TRBJ2-7; TRBD1 matches at 9 bases. The CDR3 has 14 residues. V gave up 2 bases and J gave up 6 bases; unmatched junction bases: 6. Germline-derived CDR1 and CDR2 are SGHRS and YFSETQ. This chain's CDR3 is CASSLDRGGSEQYF. CDR3 DNA sequence: TGCGCCAGCAGCTTAGACAGGGGGGGTAGCGAGCAGTACTTC. Together with reference TRBV5-1 and TRBJ2-7, the CDR3 gives the full variable domain: KAGVTQTPRYLIKTRGQQVTLSCSPISGHRSVSWYQQTPGQGLQFLFEYFSETQRNKGNFPGRFSGRQFSNSRSEMNVSTLELGDSALYLCASSLDRGGSEQYFGPGTRLTVT.

The chain recombines TRBV6-5 with TRBJ1-1; D is undetermined. The length of the CDR3 is 13 residues. The germline V gene encodes CDR1 MNHEY and CDR2 SVGAGI. V dropped 6 bases and J dropped 1 base, with 9 bases sitting between them. CDR3 sequence reads: CASSQTPNTEAFF. CDR3 in DNA: TGTGCCAGCAGCCAGACACCGAACACTGAAGCTTTCTTT.

The chain couples TRBV18 to TRBJ2-4, with D possibly TRBD2 on 6 matching bases. Deletions cut 0 bases from V and 4 bases from J, with 10 bases between. The CDR3 length is 15 residues. From germline, CDR1 is KGHSH and CDR2 LQKENI. The CDR3 coding sequence is TGTGCCAGCTCACCACCCGGAGGGGAGAAAAACATTCAGTACTTC. It is translated as CASSPPGGEKNIQYF.

The chain uses TRBV5-1 and TRBJ2-5, with 7 bases lining up with TRBD2. This CDR3 comprises 18 residues. Per the germline V gene, CDR1 is SGHRS and CDR2 is YFSETQ. Trimming cost V 7 bases and J 2 bases; bases outside gene matches: 20. This CDR3 is CASSRGGSGSSGQETQYF. CDR3 DNA: TGCGCCAGCTCGAGGGGAGGGTCCGGGTCTAGCGGTCAAGAGACCCAGTACTTC.

This clone showed up just once. This chain joins TRBV6-5 and TRBJ2-7, with D perhaps matching TRBD2 (5 bases). Germline V gives CDR1 MNHEY, CDR2 SVGAGI. The CDR3 consists of 13 residues. Trimming took off 6 bases at V and 3 bases at J, with 12 bases between the two ends. CDR3 sequence reads: CASSGLGSYEQYF. DNA for the CDR3: TGTGCCAGCAGCGGACTTGGGAGCTACGAGCAGTACTTC.

This chain links TRBV5-5 with TRBJ2-7, with TRBD2 matching over 12 bases. The CDR3 consists of 17 residues. Germline assignment: CDR1 SGHKS and CDR2 YYEKEE (reference sequence). Trimming took 0 bases from V and 3 from J; bases not matched to a gene: 7. CDR3 in DNA: TGTGCCAGCAGCTTGGAGACTAGCGGGAGTCCATACTACGAGCAGTACTTC. Amino acids: CASSLETSGSPYYEQYF.

The rearrangement links TRBV9 to TRBJ2-1; D is perhaps TRBD1 or TRBD2 (5 bases each). V was clipped by 4 bases and J by 2 bases, with 13 bases between them. The CDR3 consists of 15 residues. The germline CDR1 and CDR2 sequences are SGDLS and YYNGEE. CDR3 loop: CASSSRRGAYNEQFF. Written as DNA, the CDR3 is TGTGCCAGCAGCTCCCGTAGGGGAGCCTACAATGAGCAGTTCTTC.

The chain uses TRBV7-2 and TRBJ1-3; unclear D gene. This CDR3 is built from 14 residues. V lost 6 bases and J lost 1, with 10 bases in between. The germline V gene has CDR1 SGHTA and CDR2 FQGNSA. This chain's CDR3 is CASRTGVSGNTIYF. In DNA, the CDR3 is TGTGCCAGCAGAACTGGGGTATCTGGAAACACCATATATTTT.